The 13 T cell receptor beta chains below come from one sample, sequenced in a study of neurological immune-mediated disorders (dated by TCRdb to between 2018 and 2020). The library was generated by 5' RACE. Sequencing relied on an Illumina HiSeq 2500. TCRdb redid the processing of the public reads, applying fastp at Q25 and MiXCR, and retained in-frame beta chains. Merged by CDR3 protein, the rows form single entries marked with the most common genes and DNA. Counted in this sample were roughly 52,000 distinct CDR3 sequences; more than 3% of them appeared once. Roughly 2% of the sample goes to the ten largest clones. The specimen sequenced was CD4+ T cells from blood. Receptors were obtained from a woman in her thirties or forties with multiple sclerosis.

This clonotype was detected ten times or more. The rearrangement uses TRBV7-9 and TRBJ1-3; D may be TRBD1 (5 bases). Germline lookup yields CDR1 SEHNR and CDR2 FQNEAQ (reference sequence). V dropped 4 bases and J dropped 4 bases, with 14 bases sitting between them. This CDR3 contains 15 residues. The CDR3 region has the DNA TGTGCCAGCAGCTCCCGGGGGGTAGCAGGAAACACCATATATTTT. Protein: CASSSRGVAGNTIYF.

This clonotype was observed many times. J is TRBJ2-1 and V is TRBV6-6; D remains unclear. V was cut by 4 bases and J by 1 base, with 5 bases left in between. The CDR3 length is 13 residues. In germline, CDR1 is MNHNY, CDR2 SVGAGI (reference sequence). CDR3: CASSFSSYNEQFF. CDR3 nucleotides: TGTGCCAGCAGTTTCAGTTCCTACAATGAGCAGTTCTTC.

At least ten counts were recorded for this clonotype. The V gene is TRBV12-3 or TRBV12-4, the J gene TRBJ1-5; D is perhaps TRBD1 (5 bases). V lost 5 bases and J 5 bases, leaving 19 bases between the germline ends. The CDR3 is 16 residues long. CDR3 in amino acids: CASSRKQDPGDQPQHF. The CDR3 nucleotides are TGTGCCAGCAGTCGAAAACAGGACCCTGGCGATCAGCCCCAGCATTTT.

This clonotype was counted at least ten times. CDR3 loop: CASTPGRRGYQPQHF. The CDR3 region has the DNA TGTGCCAGCACTCCCGGAAGAAGGGGGTATCAGCCCCAGCATTTT. V gene TRBV12-3 or TRBV12-4 combines with J gene TRBJ1-5; a possible D gene is TRBD1 (6 bases). Trimming took 7 bases from V and 5 from J, leaving 18 bases between them. The length of the CDR3 is 15 residues.

This clonotype was recorded many times. The DNA for the CDR3 is TGTGCCAGCAGTTACTCGACAGGGGGTAAAGCTTTCTTT. As protein: CASSYSTGGKAFF. The gene calls are TRBV6-5 and TRBJ1-1; 9 bases are a match to TRBD1. V trimming: 0 bases; J trimming: 9 bases; junction bases outside the gene matches: 2. This CDR3 spans 13 amino acids. Germline assignment: CDR1 MNHEY and CDR2 SVGAGI.

This clonotype was observed at least ten times. The V call is TRBV24-1, the J call TRBJ2-3, with 10 bases lining up with TRBD2. The CDR3 consists of 16 residues. Germline V CDR1 and CDR2: KGHDR, SFDVKD. The J segment lost 6 bases and the V segment lost 4 bases, leaving 9 bases of the junction unmatched. The CDR3 reads CATSDPASGGGDTQYF. CDR3 DNA: TGTGCCACCAGTGACCCGGCTAGCGGGGGTGGGGATACGCAGTATTTT.

This clonotype was detected many times. The gene calls are TRBV6-2 or TRBV6-3 and TRBJ2-2, with unresolved D. The V end was cut by 6 bases, the J end by 2 bases, with 16 bases between. The V gene's germline CDR1 is MNHEY and CDR2 SVGEGT. This CDR3 contains 16 residues. CDR3 nucleotides: TGTGCCAGCAGCCCCCTCGGAACGGGCAACACCGGGGAGCTGTTTTTT. It encodes CASSPLGTGNTGELFF.

This clonotype was seen at least ten times. The chain carries TRBV20-1 and TRBJ1-1; D perhaps matches TRBD1 (6 bases). V lost 1 base, J lost 0 bases, and 12 bases lay in between. CDR3 length: 15 residues. Germline V gene sequence: CDR1 DFQATT, CDR2 SNEGSKA (reference sequence). CDR3 sequence (DNA): TGCAGTGCTAGAGCCTCTCGGACAGTGAACACTGAAGCTTTCTTT. This codes for CSARASRTVNTEAFF.

This clonotype came up many times. The V gene is TRBV7-9, the J gene TRBJ1-3; no definite D call. Germline values: CDR1 SEHNR, CDR2 FQNEAQ (reference sequence). Trimming took off 2 bases at V and 4 bases at J, with 6 bases between the two ends. This CDR3 comprises 13 residues. CDR3 DNA sequence: TGTGCCAGCAGCTTATCGGAGGGAAACACCATATATTTT. It translates to CASSLSEGNTIYF. The full variable domain, completed using reference TRBV7-9 and TRBJ1-3, is DTGVSQNPRHKITKRGQNVTFRCDPISEHNRLYWYRQTLGQGPEFLTYFQNEAQLEKSRLLSDRFSAERPKGSFSTLEIQRTEQGDSAMYLCASSLSEGNTIYFGEGSWLTVV.

With respect to this clonotype: The germline gene is not matched at one end of the junction; a read error may be the cause. This sequence joins TRBV5-6 and TRBJ1-4, with no clear D. The CDR3 spans 12 residues. Germline V gene lookup returns CDR1 SGHDT and CDR2 YYEEEE. The CDR3 coding sequence is TGTGCCAGCAGCGGCTTTGGTGAAAAAGTGCTTTTT. Amino acid sequence: CASSGFGEKVLF. The full variable domain, rest sourced from reference TRBV5-6 and TRBJ1-4, is DAGVTQSPTHLIKTRGQQVTLRCSPKSGHDTVSWYQQALGQGPQFIFQYYEEEERQRGNFPDRFSGHQFPNYSSELNVNALLLGDSALYLCASSGFGEKVLFGSGTQLSVL.

The chain is built from TRBV5-8 and TRBJ1-4; possible D gene TRBD1, 5 bases. Germline assignment: CDR1 SGHTS and CDR2 YDEGEE. The CDR3 contains 14 residues. Between the trimmed V and J ends, which lost 1 base and 7 bases, there was a span of 11 bases. CDR3 amino acids: CASSLKGRSEKLFF. The CDR3 DNA reads as TGTGCCAGCAGCTTGAAGGGACGGAGTGAAAAACTGTTTTTT.

This clonotype was observed many times. Here the CDR3 DNA reads TGCAGTGCTAGGAACAGCGAATCCTATAATTCACCCCTCCACTTT. Translating it yields CSARNSESYNSPLHF. This chain connects TRBV20-1 to TRBJ1-6; D uncertain. This CDR3 has 15 residues. V was cut by 3 bases and J by 1 base, with 10 bases left in between. Germline V CDR1 and CDR2: DFQATT, SNEGSKA (reference sequence).

At least ten counts were recorded for this clonotype. The V gene is TRBV29-1, the J gene TRBJ2-5; TRBD1 agrees at 7 bases. Germline V lookup: CDR1 SQVTM, CDR2 ANQGSEA. With V trimmed by 6 bases and J by 4 bases, 5 bases remained unmatched. The length of the CDR3 is 12 residues. Here the CDR3 reads CSVSRGRETQYF. The CDR3 DNA is TGCAGCGTGAGCAGGGGGAGAGAGACCCAGTACTTC.